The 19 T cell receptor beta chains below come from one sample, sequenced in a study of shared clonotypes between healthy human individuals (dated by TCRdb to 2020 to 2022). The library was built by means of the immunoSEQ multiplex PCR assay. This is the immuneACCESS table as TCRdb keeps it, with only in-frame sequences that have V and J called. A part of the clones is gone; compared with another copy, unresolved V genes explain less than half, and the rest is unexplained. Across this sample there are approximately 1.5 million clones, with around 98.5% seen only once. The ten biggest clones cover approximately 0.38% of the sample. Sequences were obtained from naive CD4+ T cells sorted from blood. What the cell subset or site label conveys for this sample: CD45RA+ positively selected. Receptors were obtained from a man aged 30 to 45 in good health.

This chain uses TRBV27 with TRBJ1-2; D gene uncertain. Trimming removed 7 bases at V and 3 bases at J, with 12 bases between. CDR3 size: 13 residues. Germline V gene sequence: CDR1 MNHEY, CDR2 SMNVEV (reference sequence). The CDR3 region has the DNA TGTGCCAGCAAGGTTCAAGGCCACTATGGCTACACCTTC. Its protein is CASKVQGHYGYTF.

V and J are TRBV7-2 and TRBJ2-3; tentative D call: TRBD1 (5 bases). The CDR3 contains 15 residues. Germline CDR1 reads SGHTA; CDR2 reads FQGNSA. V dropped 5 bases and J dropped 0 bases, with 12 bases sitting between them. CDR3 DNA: TGTGCCAGCAGCCTACGGACACTCAGCACAGATACGCAGTATTTT. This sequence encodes CASSLRTLSTDTQYF.

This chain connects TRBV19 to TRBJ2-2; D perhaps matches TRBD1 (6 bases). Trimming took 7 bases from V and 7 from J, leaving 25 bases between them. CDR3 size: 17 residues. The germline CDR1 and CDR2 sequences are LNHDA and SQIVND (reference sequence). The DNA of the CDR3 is TGTGCCAGTAAACCAACCAGAGGGGGTCGCTACATCGGGGAGCTGTTTTTT. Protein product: CASKPTRGGRYIGELFF.

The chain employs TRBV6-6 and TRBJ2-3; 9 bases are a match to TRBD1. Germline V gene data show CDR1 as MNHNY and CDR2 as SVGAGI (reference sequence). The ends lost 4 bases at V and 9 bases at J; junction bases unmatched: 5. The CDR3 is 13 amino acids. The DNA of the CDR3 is TGTGCCAGCAGTTTCTCTACAGGGGGCACGCAGTATTTT. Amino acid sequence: CASSFSTGGTQYF.

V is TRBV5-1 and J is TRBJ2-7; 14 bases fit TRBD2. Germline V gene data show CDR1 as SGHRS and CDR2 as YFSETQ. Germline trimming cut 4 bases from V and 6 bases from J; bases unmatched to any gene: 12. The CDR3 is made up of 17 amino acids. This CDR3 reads CASSHGLAGGFYSEQYF. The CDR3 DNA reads TGCGCCAGCAGCCACGGACTAGCGGGAGGTTTCTACAGCGAGCAGTACTTC.

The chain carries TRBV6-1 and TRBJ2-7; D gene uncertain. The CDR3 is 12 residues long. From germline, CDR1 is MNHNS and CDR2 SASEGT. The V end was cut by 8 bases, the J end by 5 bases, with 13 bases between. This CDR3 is CASGDNLDEQYF. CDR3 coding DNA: TGTGCCAGCGGAGACAACCTGGACGAGCAGTACTTC.

DNA for the CDR3: TGCGCCAGCAGTGAGTCGGACAGTCGCAATCAGCCCCAGCATTTT. The encoded protein is CASSESDSRNQPQHF. The genes are TRBV10-2 and TRBJ1-5; possibly TRBD1 for D (6 bases). Germline V gene sequence: CDR1 WSHSY, CDR2 SAAADI. The V and J ends lost 0 bases and 2 bases respectively, with 8 bases between them. The CDR3 length is 15 residues.

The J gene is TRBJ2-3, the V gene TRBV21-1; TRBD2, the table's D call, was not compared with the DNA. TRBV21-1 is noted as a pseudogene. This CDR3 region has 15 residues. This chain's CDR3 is CAIELAGVLTDTQYF. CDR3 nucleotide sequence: TGTGCCATAGAACTAGCGGGAGTTTTAACAGATACGCAGTATTTT.

Written as DNA, the CDR3 is TGTGCCAGCAGCAGGGACGTAAGCTCCTACGAGCAGTACTTC. Translating it yields CASSRDVSSYEQYF. The chain couples TRBV7-2 to TRBJ2-7; D assignment may be TRBD1 or TRBD2 (5 bases each). This CDR3 contains 14 residues. V was shortened by 5 bases and J by 0 bases, with 11 bases between the two germline ends. Germline CDR1 SGHTA, CDR2 FQGNSA.

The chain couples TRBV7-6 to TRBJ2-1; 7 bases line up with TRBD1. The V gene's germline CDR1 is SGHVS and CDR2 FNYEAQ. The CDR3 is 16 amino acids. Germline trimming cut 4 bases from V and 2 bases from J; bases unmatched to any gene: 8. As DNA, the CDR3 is TGTGCCAGCAGCTCACAGAGGACAGGTACCTACAATGAGCAGTTCTTC. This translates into CASSSQRTGTYNEQFF.

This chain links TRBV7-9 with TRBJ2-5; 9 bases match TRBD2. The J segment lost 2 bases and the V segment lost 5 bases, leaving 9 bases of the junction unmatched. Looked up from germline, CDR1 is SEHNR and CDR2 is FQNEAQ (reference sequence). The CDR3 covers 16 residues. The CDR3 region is CASSPGGRGGQETQYF. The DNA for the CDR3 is TGTGCCAGCAGCCCTGGCGGGAGGGGGGGTCAAGAGACCCAGTACTTC.

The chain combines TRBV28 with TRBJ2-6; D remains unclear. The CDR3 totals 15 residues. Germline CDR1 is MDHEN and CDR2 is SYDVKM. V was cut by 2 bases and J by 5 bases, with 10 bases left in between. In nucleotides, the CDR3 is TGTGCCAGCAGTTTAGAGAAACCTAGGGCCAACGTCCTGACTTTC. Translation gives CASSLEKPRANVLTF.

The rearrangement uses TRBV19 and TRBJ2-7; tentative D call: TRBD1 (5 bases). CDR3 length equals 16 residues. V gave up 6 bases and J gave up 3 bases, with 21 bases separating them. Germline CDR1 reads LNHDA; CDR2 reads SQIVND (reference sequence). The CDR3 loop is CASSAIQGAPRYEQYF. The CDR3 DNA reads TGTGCCAGTAGCGCTATCCAGGGCGCCCCCCGCTACGAGCAGTACTTC.

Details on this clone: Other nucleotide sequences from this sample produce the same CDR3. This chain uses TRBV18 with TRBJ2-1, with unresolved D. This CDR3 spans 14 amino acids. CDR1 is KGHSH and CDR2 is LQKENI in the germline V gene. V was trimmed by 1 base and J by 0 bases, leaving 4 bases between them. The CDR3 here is CASSPQSSYNEQFF. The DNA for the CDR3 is TGTGCCAGCTCACCACAGAGCTCCTACAATGAGCAGTTCTTC.

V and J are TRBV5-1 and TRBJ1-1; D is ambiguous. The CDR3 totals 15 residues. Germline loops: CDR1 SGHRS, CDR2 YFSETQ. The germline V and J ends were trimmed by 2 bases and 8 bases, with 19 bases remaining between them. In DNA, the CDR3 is TGCGCCAGCAGCTTTTTCGGCATGTCGGGCCAGGAAGCTTTCTTT. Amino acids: CASSFFGMSGQEAFF.

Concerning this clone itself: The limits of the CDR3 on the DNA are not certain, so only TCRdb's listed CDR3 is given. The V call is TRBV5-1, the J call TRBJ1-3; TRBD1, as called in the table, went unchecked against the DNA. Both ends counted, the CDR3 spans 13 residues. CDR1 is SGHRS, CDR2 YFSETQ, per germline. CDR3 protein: CASSVILGTPYIF.

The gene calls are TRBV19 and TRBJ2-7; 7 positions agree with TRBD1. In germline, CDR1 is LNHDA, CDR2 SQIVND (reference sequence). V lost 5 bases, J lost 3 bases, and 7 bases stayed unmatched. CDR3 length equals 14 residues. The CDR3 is CASSVPGQSYEQYF. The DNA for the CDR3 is TGTGCCAGTAGTGTACCGGGACAGAGCTACGAGCAGTACTTC.

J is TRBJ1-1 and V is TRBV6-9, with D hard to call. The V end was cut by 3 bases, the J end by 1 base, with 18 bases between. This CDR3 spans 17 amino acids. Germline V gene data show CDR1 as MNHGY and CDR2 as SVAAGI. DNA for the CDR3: TGTGCCAGCAGTTACCCCCTCGGGGAAGGGCCGAACACTGAAGCTTTCTTT. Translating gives CASSYPLGEGPNTEAFF.

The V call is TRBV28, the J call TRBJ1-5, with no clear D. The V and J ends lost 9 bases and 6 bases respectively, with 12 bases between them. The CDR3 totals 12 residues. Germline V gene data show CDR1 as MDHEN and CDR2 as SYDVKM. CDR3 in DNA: TGTGCCAGTGAGGGTGTAGGTCAGCCCCAGCATTTT. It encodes CASEGVGQPQHF.